A selection of T cell receptor beta chains follows, all from one sample in a study of T cell responses to AZD1222 COVID-19 vaccine. Sequencing was performed with immunoSEQ multiplex PCR; in TCRdb, only in-frame clones are kept and a portion is missing. The table records 200,000 or so clones, approximately 94% of them present only once. This sample comprised peripheral blood, obtained on day 0 of AZD1222 vaccination. Receptors originate from an adult in good health. CDR3s include the opening cysteine and the closing phenylalanine or tryptophan. Fields, in order: V gene, J gene, D gene, clone size, CDR3 protein, CDR3 DNA. The D gene is left open where the match is weak. A row's size may be missing; if present it is once, few, many or a size class.

>TRBV27|TRBJ2-5|.|.
CASRARDGQETQYF
TGTGCCAGCAGAGCCCGGGACGGACAAGAGACCCAGTACTTC
>TRBV24-1|TRBJ2-5|TRBD1|.
CATSDFGQGRSETQYF
TGTGCCACCAGTGATTTCGGACAGGGGAGAAGCGAGACCCAGTACTTC
>TRBV19|TRBJ1-5|.|.
CASNYGGSDQPQHF
TGTGCCAGTAATTACGGGGGATCCGATCAGCCCCAGCATTTT
>TRBV25-1|TRBJ2-5|.|.
CASSELGWGTRGETQYF
TGTGCCAGCAGTGAATTGGGGTGGGGGACAAGGGGAGAGACCCAGTACTTC
>TRBV9|TRBJ1-2|.|.
CASSVAQDYGYTF
TGTGCCAGCAGCGTAGCACAGGACTATGGCTACACCTTC
>TRBV27|TRBJ2-5|.|.
CASSPTENVNQETQYF
TGTGCCAGCAGTCCGACAGAGAATGTCAACCAAGAGACCCAGTACTTC
>TRBV27|TRBJ2-7|.|.
CASDNEQYF
TGTGCCAGCGATAACGAGCAGTACTTC
>TRBV5-5|TRBJ2-7|.|.
CASSLGYYEQYF
TGTGCCAGCAGCTTGGGTTACTACGAGCAGTACTTC
>TRBV5-6|TRBJ2-7|TRBD1|.
CASSAEPGQGYEQYF
TGTGCCAGCAGCGCAGAACCGGGACAGGGCTACGAGCAGTACTTC
>TRBV27|TRBJ2-2|.|once
CASSLDGRGGELFF
TGTGCCAGCAGTTTGGACGGACGGGGCGGGGAGCTGTTTTTT
>TRBV6-6|TRBJ1-6|TRBD1|.
CASSPGQVPNSPLHF
TGTGCCAGCAGTCCCGGACAGGTCCCCAATTCACCCCTCCACTTT
>TRBV3-1/TRBV3-2|TRBJ2-7|.|.
CASSQAQGLWQYF
TGTGCCAGCAGTCAGGCGCAGGGCCTTTGGCAGTACTTC
>TRBV2|TRBJ2-3|.|.
CASSPPYTDTQYF
TGTGCCAGCAGTCCTCCGTATACAGATACGCAGTATTTT
>TRBV30|TRBJ2-5|TRBD1|.
CACLGQVGETQYF
TGTGCCTGCCTAGGACAGGTGGGAGAGACCCAGTACTTC
>TRBV9|TRBJ2-1|TRBD2|once
CASSVVEAAGGRNEQFF
TGTGCCAGCAGCGTAGTAGAGGCGGCGGGAGGGAGGAATGAGCAGTTCTTC
>TRBV2|TRBJ2-7|TRBD2|.
CASSRTSGSSYEQYF
TGTGCCAGCAGCCGGACTAGCGGGAGTTCCTACGAGCAGTACTTC
>TRBV6-5|TRBJ2-5|.|.
CATFSRVTQYF
TGTGCCACCTTCTCCAGGGTGACCCAGTACTTC
>TRBV25-1|TRBJ1-2|.|.
CASSALWDYGYTF
TGTGCCAGCAGTGCCTTGTGGGACTATGGCTACACCTTC
>TRBV27|TRBJ1-2|TRBD1|.
CASSLGWGTGRRSGYTF
TGTGCCAGCAGTTTAGGGTGGGGGACAGGGCGTCGTTCGGGCTACACCTTC
>TRBV6-4|TRBJ2-7|.|.
CASKADSNSYEQYF
TGTGCCAGCAAGGCGGATTCCAACTCCTACGAGCAGTACTTC